This paragraph covers one T cell receptor (beta chain) sequence. The data belong to a study of T cell responses to AZD1222 COVID-19 vaccine. Trimming removed 4 bases from V and 6 bases from J, with 10 bases in between. Germline V gene lookup returns CDR1 MNHEY and CDR2 SVGAGI. The CDR3 spans 13 residues. Data came from immunoSEQ multiplex PCR; TCRdb stores just in-frame clones and leaves some out. The table includes about 55,000 clones, approximately 88% detected once. The chain joins TRBV6-5 to TRBJ2-4; D uncertain. Sequencing used peripheral blood, obtained on day 0 of AZD1222 vaccination. This TCR was sampled from an adult in good health. The CDR3 region has the DNA TGTGCCAGCAGTTCTCCGCGGAGAAACATTCAGTACTTC. Residues: CASSSPRRNIQYF.